Listed below are T cell receptor beta chains from one sample, sequenced in a study of T cells expressing NK-cell markers. TCRdb re-analyzed the 5' RACE reads; it lists each CDR3 protein once, without DNA. This listing includes over 150,000 distinct CDR3 sequences. The sample was blood T cells: a sorted CD56 or NKG2C T cell subset, CD4+ or CD8+ T cells, or bulk PBMC T cells (not recorded which). The receptors were gathered from a woman aged 45-59 years in good health. Both conserved end residues are part of each CDR3.

cdr3_aa j_call v_call
CASIQGEKLFF TRBJ1-4 TRBV12-3/TRBV12-4
CATGLAGGMTDTQYF TRBJ2-3 TRBV15
CASSLGDRGDTQYF TRBJ2-3 TRBV13
CAISESPGGYEQYF TRBJ2-7 TRBV10-3
CASSAPGTRNGEQFF TRBJ2-1 TRBV7-9
CASSYGLGGYEQYF TRBJ2-7 TRBV11-2
CASSPGGWTEAFF TRBJ1-1 TRBV7-9
CASSREGGHTQYF TRBJ2-3 TRBV13
CASSLDVGQYF TRBJ2-5 TRBV7-9
CSVEDEQGVGYTF TRBJ1-2 TRBV29-1
CASSQDHIDRDSDYNEQFF TRBJ2-1 TRBV3-1